A single sample gave rise to the 30 T cell receptor beta chains below, sequenced in a study of blood T cell repertoires in COVID-19. Only in-frame clones appear in the TCRdb table, and some are missing; sequencing was by immunoSEQ multiplex PCR. The sample consists of roughly 97,000 clones, more than 70% of them appearing once. Sequencing was performed on peripheral blood. The source of these receptors is a human donor in a cohort sampled during active COVID-19.

The chain links TRBV5-5 to TRBJ2-7; weak D call: TRBD1 (6 bases). The CDR3 has 14 residues. Trimming left V 0 bases short and J 2 bases short, with 9 bases between. Germline V gene sequence: CDR1 SGHKS, CDR2 YYEKEE (reference sequence). CDR3 nucleotides: TGTGCCAGCAGCTTGGGGTCAGGGGCCTACGAGCAGTACTTC. This encodes CASSLGSGAYEQYF.

This chain connects TRBV19 to TRBJ2-1; the match to TRBD2 covers 9 bases. Germline V gene lookup returns CDR1 LNHDA and CDR2 SQIVND (reference sequence). V lost 8 bases, J lost 8 bases, and 10 bases stayed unmatched. The length of the CDR3 is 14 residues. CDR3 region: CASGAGLAGYEQFF. In DNA form, the CDR3 reads TGTGCCAGTGGGGCAGGCCTAGCGGGATATGAGCAGTTCTTC.

The CDR3 spells CASSLGLPEYEQYF. The CDR3 DNA is TGTGCCAGCAGCTTAGGGCTGCCTGAATACGAGCAGTACTTC. The chain employs TRBV7-2 and TRBJ2-7; D unresolved. The CDR3 loop spans 14 amino acids. Germline-derived CDR1 and CDR2 are SGHTA and FQGNSA. V gave up 1 base and J gave up 4 bases, with 11 bases separating them. Complete variable domain (other parts from reference TRBV7-2 and TRBJ2-7): GAGVSQSPSNKVTEKGKDVELRCDPISGHTALYWYRQSLGQGLEFLIYFQGNSAPDKSGLPSDRFSAERTGGSVSTLTIQRTQQEDSAVYLCASSLGLPEYEQYFGPGTRLTVT.

The chain couples TRBV25-1 to TRBJ2-7, with D unresolved. V shed 8 bases and J shed 3 bases, with 14 bases lying between them. Germline-derived CDR1 and CDR2 are MGHDK and SYGVNS. This CDR3 has 13 residues. CDR3 loop: CASVSPTLYEQYF. DNA for the CDR3: TGTGCCAGCGTTAGTCCGACACTCTACGAGCAGTACTTC.

The DNA of the CDR3 is TGTGCCAGCAGCTTAGCGGGACTAGCGGTAGATACGCAGTATTTT. It specifies CASSLAGLAVDTQYF. J is TRBJ2-3 and V is TRBV7-8; 11 bases are a match to TRBD2. After removal of 0 bases from V and 5 bases from J, the junction contained 1 base not matched to a gene. This CDR3 is built from 15 residues. Germline V lookup: CDR1 SGHVS, CDR2 FQNEAQ.

This chain connects TRBV4-3 to TRBJ2-3; 7 bases fit TRBD2. The V and J ends lost 1 base and 3 bases, in that order; junction bases with no gene match: 13. The CDR3 is 18 amino acids. Looked up from germline, CDR1 is LGHNA and CDR2 is YSLEER. CDR3 in DNA: TGCGCCAGCAGCCAAGTTTTGACTAGCACGGGCGGAACAGATACGCAGTATTTT. Its translation is CASSQVLTSTGGTDTQYF.

CDR3 DNA sequence: TGCGCCAGCAGCTTGGCTGGCGGGAGCGTACCGTATTTT. Translation: CASSLAGGSVPYF. The chain has TRBV5-1 and TRBJ2-3; 7 bases map to TRBD2. This CDR3 is 13 amino acids long. The V gene end was trimmed by 0 bases and the J gene end by 14 bases; junction bases not matched to a gene: 9. Germline CDR1 reads SGHRS; CDR2 reads YFSETQ.

V usage is TRBV9 and J usage is TRBJ2-5, with D tentatively TRBD2 (6 bases). The germline V gene encodes CDR1 SGDLS and CDR2 YYNGEE. V was trimmed by 0 bases and J by 2 bases, leaving 8 bases between them. This CDR3 is built from 14 residues. The CDR3 DNA sequence: TGTGCCAGCAGCGTAGGGGAGGTACAAGAGACCCAGTACTTC. It specifies CASSVGEVQETQYF. Using reference TRBV9 and TRBJ2-5 for the parts outside the CDR3, the full variable domain is DSGVTQTPKHLITATGQRVTLRCSPRSGDLSVYWYQQSLDQGLQFLIQYYNGEERAKGNILERFSAQQFPDLHSELNLSSLELGDSALYFCASSVGEVQETQYFGPGTRLLVL.

This sequence joins TRBV7-9 and TRBJ1-2, with D perhaps TRBD1 (5 bases). V shed 1 base and J shed 8 bases, with 11 bases lying between them. This CDR3 region has 13 residues. The germline gives CDR1 SEHNR, CDR2 FQNEAQ (reference sequence). Here the CDR3 reads CASSLVAGNGYTF. The CDR3 DNA reads TGTGCCAGCAGCTTAGTGGCAGGGAACGGCTACACCTTC.

This chain uses TRBV7-8 with TRBJ1-5; a weak D match, TRBD1 (6 bases). With 4 bases removed from V and 4 bases from J, the gap between germline ends came to 8 bases. Germline V gene lookup returns CDR1 SGHVS and CDR2 FQNEAQ. The CDR3 has 13 amino acids. CDR3 amino acids: CASSSDRNQPQHF. CDR3 DNA: TGTGCCAGCAGCTCGGACAGAAATCAGCCCCAGCATTTT.

This clone was recorded a few times. The rearrangement links TRBV6-5 to TRBJ1-3; D unresolved. The CDR3 runs to 14 residues. Per germline, CDR1 MNHEY and CDR2 SVGAGI. V was cut by 7 bases and J by 0 bases, with 10 bases left in between. The CDR3 DNA is TGTGCCAGCAAGGAGGTTACCTCTGGAAACACCATATATTTT. This codes for CASKEVTSGNTIYF.

The rearrangement uses TRBV7-9 and TRBJ2-5; D perhaps matches TRBD1 (5 bases). The CDR3 has 14 residues. Germline CDR1 SEHNR, CDR2 FQNEAQ (reference sequence). With 5 bases removed from V and 3 bases from J, the gap between germline ends came to 13 bases. The CDR3 nucleotides are TGTGCCAGCAGCCCCGGGCTAGGGGAAGAGACCCAGTACTTC. Amino acids: CASSPGLGEETQYF.

The chain carries TRBV24-1 and TRBJ2-3; a possible D gene is TRBD2 (5 bases). The ends were cut back, 4 bases at V and 3 bases at J, with 10 bases in the middle. Germline V gene data show CDR1 as KGHDR and CDR2 as SFDVKD. This CDR3 spans 14 amino acids. CDR3 amino acids: CATSDRGGTDTQYF. The CDR3 coding sequence is TGTGCCACCAGTGACCGGGGTGGAACAGATACGCAGTATTTT.

This clone appeared a few times. The rearrangement joins TRBV7-2 to TRBJ1-6, with 7 bases matching TRBD1. Germline-derived CDR1 and CDR2 are SGHTA and FQGNSA. J gave up 5 bases and V 4 bases, and 2 bases lay outside the gene matches. The CDR3 consists of 14 residues. CDR3 amino acids: CASSSGGNNSPLHF. The CDR3 DNA sequence: TGTGCCAGCAGCTCAGGGGGAAATAATTCACCCCTCCACTTT.

This clone has just a few counts. The chain joins TRBV5-4 to TRBJ2-1; 9 bases match TRBD2. With V trimmed by 10 bases and J by 9 bases, 11 bases remained unmatched. Germline lookup yields CDR1 SGHNT and CDR2 YYREEE (reference sequence). There are 13 residues in the CDR3. The CDR3 sequence: CACGREGLGEQFF. The CDR3 DNA follows: TGTGCCTGCGGGCGGGAGGGCCTCGGTGAGCAGTTCTTC. Supplemented by reference TRBV5-4 and TRBJ2-1, the full variable domain reads ETGVTQSPTHLIKTRGQQVTLRCSSQSGHNTVSWYQQALGQGPQFIFQYYREEENGRGNFPPRFSGLQFPNYSSELNVNALELDDSALYLCACGREGLGEQFFGPGTRLTVL.

J is TRBJ2-7 and V is TRBV18, with 11 bases fitting TRBD2. Germline V gene lookup returns CDR1 KGHSH and CDR2 LQKENI. J gave up 4 bases and V 2 bases, and 4 bases lay outside the gene matches. This CDR3 comprises 15 residues. The CDR3 loop reads CASSPGTSGGYEQYF. CDR3 in DNA: TGTGCCAGCTCACCAGGGACTAGCGGAGGTTACGAGCAGTACTTC.

This rearrangement joins TRBV5-1 to TRBJ1-1; D is perhaps TRBD1 (5 bases). Trimming stripped 4 bases from V and 1 base from J, with 11 bases between. Germline loops: CDR1 SGHRS, CDR2 YFSETQ. The length of the CDR3 is 14 residues. CDR3 amino acids: CASSVRGQNTEAFF. The CDR3 DNA reads TGCGCCAGCAGCGTACGAGGACAGAACACTGAAGCTTTCTTT. The full variable domain, in which reference TRBV5-1 and TRBJ1-1 provide the parts outside the CDR3, is KAGVTQTPRYLIKTRGQQVTLSCSPISGHRSVSWYQQTPGQGLQFLFEYFSETQRNKGNFPGRFSGRQFSNSRSEMNVSTLELGDSALYLCASSVRGQNTEAFFGQGTRLTVV.

This clone was seen more than once but under ten times. The J gene is TRBJ1-4, the V gene TRBV9; D is uncertain. Per the germline V gene, CDR1 is SGDLS and CDR2 is YYNGEE. This CDR3 contains 14 residues. V was cut by 4 bases and J by 8 bases, with 15 bases left in between. The CDR3 DNA sequence: TGTGCCAGCAGCCCAGACGGGTTTTGGGAAAAACTGTTTTTT. The encoded protein is CASSPDGFWEKLFF.

This clone was counted a single time. CDR3 region: CASSKRGSLVSRDTQYF. The CDR3 bases are TGTGCCAGCAGCAAAAGGGGCAGTCTCGTCTCACGGGATACGCAGTATTTT. The rearrangement links TRBV7-8 to TRBJ2-3, with a weak D call TRBD1 (5 bases). The V end lost 5 bases, the J end lost 6 bases, and 24 bases lay between the germline ends. The V gene's germline CDR1 is SGHVS and CDR2 FQNEAQ. The CDR3 covers 17 residues.

The chain is built from TRBV6-1 and TRBJ2-1; 8 nucleotides line up with TRBD1. With V trimmed by 2 bases and J by 4 bases, 4 bases remained unmatched. The CDR3 is 15 residues long. Per the germline V gene, CDR1 is MNHNS and CDR2 is SASEGT. CDR3 nucleotides: TGTGCCAGCAGTGAACTGGGACAGGAGTACAATGAGCAGTTCTTC. This gives the protein CASSELGQEYNEQFF.

Relative to its sample, this clone is medium-sized. This chain uses TRBV7-9 with TRBJ2-5; TRBD2 is a possible D gene (5 bases). The CDR3 consists of 14 residues. V shed 5 bases and J shed 1 base, with 11 bases lying between them. CDR1 is SEHNR, CDR2 FQNEAQ, per germline (reference sequence). The CDR3 sequence: CASSAVGVQETQYF. As DNA, the CDR3 is TGTGCCAGCAGCGCCGTGGGAGTCCAAGAGACCCAGTACTTC.

This chain uses TRBV5-4 with TRBJ1-2; D gene ambiguous. CDR1 is SGHNT, CDR2 YYREEE, per germline (reference sequence). V lost 0 bases and J 4 bases, leaving 10 bases between the germline ends. The length of the CDR3 is 14 residues. The CDR3 is CASSLEQGSYGYTF. CDR3 coding DNA: TGTGCCAGCAGCTTGGAGCAAGGGAGCTATGGCTACACCTTC. The variable domain in full, completed from reference TRBV5-4 and TRBJ1-2, reads ETGVTQSPTHLIKTRGQQVTLRCSSQSGHNTVSWYQQALGQGPQFIFQYYREEENGRGNFPPRFSGLQFPNYSSELNVNALELDDSALYLCASSLEQGSYGYTFGSGTRLTVV.

The chain combines TRBV6-4 with TRBJ2-2, with D possibly being TRBD2 (5 bases). The CDR3 runs to 14 residues. Trimming took 8 bases from V and 2 from J, leaving 12 bases between them. Germline assignment: CDR1 MRHNA and CDR2 SNTAGT. The CDR3 sequence is CASSSSRNTGELFF. The CDR3, as DNA: TGTGCCAGCTCATCTAGCCGCAACACCGGGGAGCTGTTTTTT.

The chain links TRBV7-9 to TRBJ1-2, with TRBD1 as a possible D gene (6 bases). Per the germline V gene, CDR1 is SEHNR and CDR2 is FQNEAQ (reference sequence). The germline V and J ends were trimmed by 4 bases and 0 bases, with 12 bases remaining between them. The length of the CDR3 is 15 residues. Here the CDR3 reads CASSSTGRSNYGYTF. In DNA, the CDR3 is TGTGCCAGCAGCTCGACAGGCCGATCTAACTATGGCTACACCTTC.

V is TRBV9 and J is TRBJ2-5, with 10 bases matching TRBD2. Germline values: CDR1 SGDLS, CDR2 YYNGEE. The V segment lost 7 bases and the J segment 3 bases; nucleotides outside the gene matches: 9. The CDR3 consists of 15 residues. CDR3 in amino acids: CASALTGTSEETQYF. CDR3 coding DNA: TGTGCCAGCGCTCTCACCGGGACTAGCGAAGAGACCCAGTACTTC.

This rearrangement joins TRBV5-5 to TRBJ1-4, with D possibly matching TRBD1 (6 bases). V was clipped by 0 bases and J by 7 bases, with 16 bases between them. The CDR3 consists of 16 residues. Germline loops: CDR1 SGHKS, CDR2 YYEKEE (reference sequence). The CDR3 loop is CASSLEQGVRGEKLFF. In DNA, the CDR3 is TGTGCCAGCAGCTTGGAACAGGGTGTCAGGGGTGAAAAACTGTTTTTT.

The CDR3 nucleotides are TGTGCCAGCACGGCGGGATTGACTGGGGCCAACGTCCTGACTTTC. It encodes CASTAGLTGANVLTF. The chain combines TRBV6-5 with TRBJ2-6, with a weak D call TRBD2 (6 bases). Trimming shortened V by 7 bases and J by 2 bases, and 12 bases separated the two germline ends. The CDR3 is 15 residues long. Germline lookup yields CDR1 MNHEY and CDR2 SVGAGI.

The chain combines TRBV10-3 with TRBJ1-1; no firm D call. With 7 bases removed from V and 1 base from J, the gap between germline ends came to 13 bases. This CDR3 has 14 amino acids. Germline-derived CDR1 and CDR2 are ENHRY and SYGVKD. In DNA, the CDR3 is TGTGCCATCACCCGGACTCCTGAGAACACTGAAGCTTTCTTT. Translated: CAITRTPENTEAFF.

The chain couples TRBV19 to TRBJ1-5; unclear D gene. CDR1 and CDR2 (germline): LNHDA, SQIVND (reference sequence). This CDR3 contains 13 residues. The ends were cut back, 1 base at V and 4 bases at J, with 5 bases in the middle. CDR3 protein: CASSIGVNQPQHF. CDR3 coding DNA: TGTGCCAGTAGTATAGGAGTAAATCAGCCCCAGCATTTT.

Notes on this clone: Other DNA sequences in this sample translate to the same CDR3. The chain couples TRBV5-6 to TRBJ1-2; 8 bases fit TRBD1. CDR3 size: 15 residues. Trimming at V came to 3 bases and at J to 2 bases, leaving 6 bases not matched to a gene. Germline-derived CDR1 and CDR2 are SGHDT and YYEEEE. The CDR3 reads CASSSGTGANYGYTF. The DNA of the CDR3 is TGTGCCAGCAGCTCCGGGACAGGAGCAAACTATGGCTACACCTTC.